These T cell receptor beta chains were read from a single sample in a study of massively parallel sequencing of T cell beta chains. Via MiXCR, TCRdb re-called the 5' RACE reads, giving one row per CDR3 protein. The profile covers about 4,400 distinct CDR3 sequences, with 35% to 45% appearing a single time and about 3% taken by the ten largest. Sequencing used commercial RNA from peripheral blood pooled from many donors. These receptors all come from a pool of human donors in good health; the sample was commercial RNA pooled from many donors. Each CDR3 is given with its conserved first and last residue. A D gene is named only where the DNA matches it firmly. Not every row has a clone size; where given, it reads once, few, many or a size class.

TRBJ1-2 NA few TRBV5-4 CASSLGGVGGGYTF TGTGCCAGCAGCTTGGGTGGGGTGGGTGGCGGCTACACCTTC
TRBJ2-1 NA NA TRBV15 CATSGVNEQFF TGTGCCACCAGCGGAGTTAATGAGCAGTTCTTC
TRBJ1-1 NA NA TRBV10-3 CAIRLGDTEAFF TGTGCCATCAGACTCGGCGACACTGAAGCTTTCTTT
TRBJ2-1 TRBD1 medium-sized TRBV29-1 CSVEQGMHNEQFF TGCAGCGTGGAACAGGGGATGCACAATGAGCAGTTCTTC
TRBJ1-1 NA medium-sized TRBV12-5 CASAWGDGTEAFF TGTGCTAGTGCGTGGGGAGACGGCACTGAAGCTTTCTTT
TRBJ2-7 TRBD2 NA TRBV20-1 CSARGKRGSYEQYF TGCAGTGCTAGAGGGAAGCGGGGGTCCTACGAGCAGTACTTC
TRBJ1-1 NA NA TRBV7-1 CASSSPTRMNTEAFF TGTGCCAGCAGCTCGCCGACCCGAATGAACACTGAAGCTTTCTTT
TRBJ1-1 NA NA TRBV28 CASSLLIRGAFF TGTGCCAGCAGTTTATTGATCCGAGGAGCTTTCTTT
TRBJ2-1 TRBD2 NA TRBV20-1 CSARDVLAGASNEQFF TGCAGTGCTAGAGATGTACTAGCGGGAGCTAGCAATGAGCAGTTCTTC
TRBJ1-1 NA NA TRBV14 CASSQDRRRAFF TGTGCCAGCAGCCAAGATCGACGAAGAGCTTTCTTT
TRBJ2-4 NA few TRBV20-1 CSATNRDIQYF TGCAGTGCAACGAACCGGGACATTCAGTACTTC
TRBJ1-1 NA large TRBV29-1 CSASQTNTEAFF TGCAGCGCCTCTCAGACGAACACTGAAGCTTTCTTT
TRBJ2-1 TRBD1 NA TRBV13 CASEGAPYNEQFF TGTGCCAGCGAGGGGGCCCCATACAATGAGCAGTTCTTC
TRBJ1-4 NA NA TRBV7-1 CASSSGTYNEKLFF TGTGCCAGCAGCTCCGGGACATATAATGAAAAACTGTTTTTT
TRBJ2-1 NA NA TRBV29-1 CSGDRPVNEQFF TGCAGCGGTGACAGACCGGTCAATGAGCAGTTCTTC
TRBJ2-4 NA NA TRBV20-1 CSARGDENIQYF TGCAGTGCTAGGGGGGATGAAAACATTCAGTACTTC
TRBJ2-1 NA NA TRBV5-1 CASSPLKGDNEQFF TGCGCCAGCAGCCCTCTAAAGGGGGACAATGAGCAGTTCTTC
TRBJ1-1 NA NA TRBV7-4 CASSLATGGTEAFF TGTGCCAGCAGCTTAGCGACGGGGGGCACTGAAGCTTTCTTT
TRBJ2-7 TRBD1 NA TRBV5-1 CASSPGTAALEQYF TGCGCCAGCAGCCCGGGGACAGCGGCACTCGAGCAGTACTTC
TRBJ1-2 NA NA TRBV29-1 CSVENVQGGYGYTF TGCAGCGTTGAGAACGTACAGGGAGGCTATGGCTACACCTTC
TRBJ2-2 NA few TRBV18 CASSPPYATGELFF TGTGCCAGCTCACCACCTTATGCGACCGGGGAGCTGTTTTTT
TRBJ2-2 TRBD1 few TRBV20-1 CSGRTGLTGELFF TGCAGTGGGAGGACAGGGCTCACCGGGGAGCTGTTTTTT
TRBJ2-1 TRBD2 NA TRBV6-2/TRBV6-3 CASTTPGLTNEQFF TGTGCCAGCACTACCCCGGGACTAACGAATGAGCAGTTCTTC
TRBJ2-7 NA few TRBV29-1 CSVEDAGPGEQYF TGCAGCGTTGAAGATGCAGGGCCGGGAGAGCAGTACTTC
TRBJ1-2 NA NA TRBV29-1 CSVRQANYGYTF TGCAGCGTTAGGCAGGCAAACTATGGCTACACCTTC
TRBJ2-2 TRBD1 NA TRBV5-1 CASSPGQGAYGELFF TGCGCCAGCAGCCCCGGACAGGGGGCTTACGGGGAGCTGTTTTTT
TRBJ2-3 NA NA TRBV11-1 CASSFLDTQYF TGTGCCAGCAGCTTCCTTGATACGCAGTATTTT
TRBJ2-1 NA NA TRBV10-2 CASSAGVLGEQFF TGCGCCAGCAGTGCGGGGGTCCTCGGTGAGCAGTTCTTC
TRBJ2-7 NA NA TRBV5-1 CASSLGGADYEQYF TGCGCCAGCAGCTTGGGGGGCGCGGATTACGAGCAGTACTTC
TRBJ2-1 NA few TRBV20-1 CSASQLAHEQFF TGCAGTGCCTCTCAACTAGCCCATGAGCAGTTCTTC
TRBJ2-3 NA few TRBV29-1 CSVASGVRDTQYF TGCAGCGTTGCCTCGGGAGTTAGAGATACGCAGTATTTT
TRBJ2-3 NA few TRBV5-1 CASSLPDLSTDTQYF TGCGCCAGCAGCTTGCCTGACTTGAGCACAGATACGCAGTATTTT
TRBJ2-5 NA NA TRBV18 CASSPGGQETQYF TGTGCCAGCTCACCAGGGGGGCAGGAGACCCAGTACTTC
TRBJ2-7 NA NA TRBV21-1 CASSKAGEGEQYF TGTGCCAGCAGCAAAGCGGGGGAGGGCGAGCAGTACTTC
TRBJ2-3 TRBD2 NA TRBV2 CASSGAGRADTQYF TGTGCCAGCAGTGGAGCAGGGAGGGCAGATACGCAGTATTTT